This T cell receptor beta chain comes out of a study of blood T cell repertoires in COVID-19. Study context: Sources were T cells, B-cell-depleted T cells, or PBMCs; the material itself was cDNA or gDNA.

The germline gives CDR1 SGDLS, CDR2 YYNGEE. The CDR3 contains 13 residues. Unmatched junction bases numbered 6, after V lost 3 bases and J lost 6 bases. Original processing notes: Estimates of nucleated cell counts were drawn from the amplification of reference gene primers. Clones were read by immunoSEQ multiplex PCR, and TCRdb kept only the in-frame ones, dropping some. V and J calls and clone size are given by that table; D and trimming were obtained from the DNA. This table has about 310,000 clones, about 90% appearing once. The J gene is TRBJ2-7, the V gene TRBV9; 7 bases are a match to TRBD2. The receptor was derived from a woman in her forties or fifties who had recovered from COVID-19. Material for sequencing was peripheral blood. The DNA for the CDR3 is TGTGCCAGCAGCGGCACTCCTAGCGGCGAGCAGTACTTC. This encodes CASSGTPSGEQYF.